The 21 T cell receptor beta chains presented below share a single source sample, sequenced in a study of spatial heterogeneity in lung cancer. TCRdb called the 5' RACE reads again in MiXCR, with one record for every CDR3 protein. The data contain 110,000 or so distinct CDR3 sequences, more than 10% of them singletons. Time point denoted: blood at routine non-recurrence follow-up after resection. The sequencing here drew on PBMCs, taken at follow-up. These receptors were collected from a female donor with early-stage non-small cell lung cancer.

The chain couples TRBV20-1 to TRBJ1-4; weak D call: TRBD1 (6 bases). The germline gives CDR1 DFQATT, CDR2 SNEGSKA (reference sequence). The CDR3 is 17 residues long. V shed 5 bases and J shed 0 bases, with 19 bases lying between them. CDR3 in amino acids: CSAPARTEHSTNEKLFF. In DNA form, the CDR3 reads TGCAGTGCTCCAGCAAGGACAGAACATTCAACTAATGAAAAACTGTTTTTT.

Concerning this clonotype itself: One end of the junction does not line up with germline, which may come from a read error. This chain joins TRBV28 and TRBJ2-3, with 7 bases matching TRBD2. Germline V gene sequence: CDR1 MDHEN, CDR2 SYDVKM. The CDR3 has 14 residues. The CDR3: CASSLAGAPDKQYF. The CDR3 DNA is TGTGCCAGCAGTTTAGCGGGAGCTCCAGATAAGCAGTATTTT. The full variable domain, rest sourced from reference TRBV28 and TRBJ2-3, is DVKVTQSSRYLVKRTGEKVFLECVQDMDHENMFWYRQDPGLGLRLIYFSYDVKMKEKGDIPEGYSVSREKKERFSLILESASTNQTSMYLCASSLAGAPDKQYFGPGTRLTVL.

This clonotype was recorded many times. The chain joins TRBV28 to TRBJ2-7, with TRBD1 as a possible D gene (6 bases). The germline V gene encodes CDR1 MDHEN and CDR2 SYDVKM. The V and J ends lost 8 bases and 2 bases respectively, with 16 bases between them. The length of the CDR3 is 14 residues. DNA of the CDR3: TGTGCCAGCGCTGGGGGCCAACGCCCCTACGAGCAGTACGTC. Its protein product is CASAGGQRPYEQYV.

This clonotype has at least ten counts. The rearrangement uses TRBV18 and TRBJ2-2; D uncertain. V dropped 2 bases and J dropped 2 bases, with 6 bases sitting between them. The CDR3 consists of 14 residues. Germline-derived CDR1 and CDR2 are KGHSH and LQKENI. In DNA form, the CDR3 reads TGTGCCAGCTCACCAGCGCTTAACACCGGGGAGCTGTTTTTT. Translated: CASSPALNTGELFF.

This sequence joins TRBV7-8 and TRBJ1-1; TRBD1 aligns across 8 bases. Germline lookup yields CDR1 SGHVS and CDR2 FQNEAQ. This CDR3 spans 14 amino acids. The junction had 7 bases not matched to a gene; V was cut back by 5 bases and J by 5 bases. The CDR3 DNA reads TGTGCCAGCAGCACAGGACAGGGCCGGACTGAAGCTTTCTTT. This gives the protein CASSTGQGRTEAFF.

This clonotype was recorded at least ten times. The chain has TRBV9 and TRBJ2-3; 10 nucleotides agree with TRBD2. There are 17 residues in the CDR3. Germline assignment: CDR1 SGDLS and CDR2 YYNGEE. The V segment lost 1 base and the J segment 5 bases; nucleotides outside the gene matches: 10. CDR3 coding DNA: TGTGCCAGCAGCGTACTAGCGGGAGCAGTCTCGGGAGATACGCAGTATTTT. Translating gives CASSVLAGAVSGDTQYF.

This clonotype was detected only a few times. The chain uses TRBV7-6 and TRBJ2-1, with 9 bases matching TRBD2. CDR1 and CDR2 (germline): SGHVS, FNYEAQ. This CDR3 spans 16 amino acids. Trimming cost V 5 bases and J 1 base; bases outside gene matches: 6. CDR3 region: CASSPAAGGSYNEQFF. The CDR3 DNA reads TGTGCCAGCAGCCCTGCGGCGGGAGGGTCCTACAATGAGCAGTTCTTC.

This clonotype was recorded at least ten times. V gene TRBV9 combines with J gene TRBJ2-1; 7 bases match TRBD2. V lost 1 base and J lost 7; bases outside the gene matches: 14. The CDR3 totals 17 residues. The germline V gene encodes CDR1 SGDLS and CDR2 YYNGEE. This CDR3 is CASSVMGRAGAVNEQFF. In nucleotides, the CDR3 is TGTGCCAGCAGCGTAATGGGTAGGGCGGGAGCTGTGAATGAGCAGTTCTTC.

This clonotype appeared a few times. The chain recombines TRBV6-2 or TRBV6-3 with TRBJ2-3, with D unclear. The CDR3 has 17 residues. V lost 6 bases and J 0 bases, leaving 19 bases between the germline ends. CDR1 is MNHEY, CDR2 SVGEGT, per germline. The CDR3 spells CASRSNRELSSTDTQYF. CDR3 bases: TGTGCCAGCAGGAGCAACCGTGAACTCTCAAGCACAGATACGCAGTATTTT.

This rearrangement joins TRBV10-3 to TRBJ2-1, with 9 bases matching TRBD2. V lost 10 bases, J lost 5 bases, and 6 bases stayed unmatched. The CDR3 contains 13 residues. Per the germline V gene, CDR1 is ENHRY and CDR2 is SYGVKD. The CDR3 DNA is TGTGCCACCCGACTAGCGGTAAACAATGAGCAGTTCTTC. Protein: CATRLAVNNEQFF.

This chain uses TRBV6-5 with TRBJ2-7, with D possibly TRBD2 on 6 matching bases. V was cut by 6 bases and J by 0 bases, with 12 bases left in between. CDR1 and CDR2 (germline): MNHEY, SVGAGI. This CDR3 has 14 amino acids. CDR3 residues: CASRGTGSSYEQYF. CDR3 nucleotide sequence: TGTGCCAGCAGAGGGACCGGGAGCTCCTACGAGCAGTACTTC.

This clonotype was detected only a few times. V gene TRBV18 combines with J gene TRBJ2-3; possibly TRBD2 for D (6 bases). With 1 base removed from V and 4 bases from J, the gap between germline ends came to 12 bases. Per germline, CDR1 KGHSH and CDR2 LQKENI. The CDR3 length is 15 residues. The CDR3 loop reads CASSPRHPGADTQYF. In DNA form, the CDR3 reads TGTGCCAGCTCACCACGCCACCCGGGGGCAGATACGCAGTATTTT. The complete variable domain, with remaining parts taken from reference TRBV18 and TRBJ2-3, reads NAGVMQNPRHLVRRRGQEARLRCSPMKGHSHVYWYRQLPEEGLKFMVYLQKENIIDESGMPKERFSAEFPKEGPSILRIQQVVRGDSAAYFCASSPRHPGADTQYFGPGTRLTVL.

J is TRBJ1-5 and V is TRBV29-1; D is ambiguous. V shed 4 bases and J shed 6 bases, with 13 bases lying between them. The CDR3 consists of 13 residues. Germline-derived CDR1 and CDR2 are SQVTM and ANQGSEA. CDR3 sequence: CSVATEFSQPQHF. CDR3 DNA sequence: TGCAGCGTTGCAACAGAGTTCAGTCAGCCCCAGCATTTT.

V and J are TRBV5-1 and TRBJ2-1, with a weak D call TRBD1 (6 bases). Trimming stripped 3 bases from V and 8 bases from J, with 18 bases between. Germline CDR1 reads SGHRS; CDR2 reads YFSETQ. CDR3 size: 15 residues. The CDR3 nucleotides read TGCGCCAGCAGCTACACAAGCAGGGGTTACCATGAGCAGTTCTTC. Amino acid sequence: CASSYTSRGYHEQFF.

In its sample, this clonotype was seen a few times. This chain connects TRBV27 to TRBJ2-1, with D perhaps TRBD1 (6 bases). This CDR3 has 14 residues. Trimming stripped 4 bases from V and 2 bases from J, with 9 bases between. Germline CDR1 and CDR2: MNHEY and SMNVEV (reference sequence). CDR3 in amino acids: CASSSGATYNEQFF. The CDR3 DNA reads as TGTGCCAGCAGTTCAGGGGCCACCTACAATGAGCAGTTCTTC.

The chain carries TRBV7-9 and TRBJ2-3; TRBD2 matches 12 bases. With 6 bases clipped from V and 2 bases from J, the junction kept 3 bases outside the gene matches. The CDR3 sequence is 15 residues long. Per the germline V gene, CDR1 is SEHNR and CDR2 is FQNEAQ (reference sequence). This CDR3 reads CASSWTSGTTDTQYF. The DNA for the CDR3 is TGTGCCAGCAGTTGGACTAGCGGGACCACAGATACGCAGTATTTT.

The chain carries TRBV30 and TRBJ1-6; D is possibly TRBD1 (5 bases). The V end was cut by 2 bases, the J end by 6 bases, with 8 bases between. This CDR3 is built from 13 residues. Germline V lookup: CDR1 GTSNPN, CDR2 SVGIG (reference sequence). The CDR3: CAWSFGANSPLHF. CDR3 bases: TGTGCCTGGAGTTTTGGGGCTAATTCACCCCTCCACTTT.

The CDR3 DNA follows: TGTGCCAGCAGATACCCTACTAGCGGGGACAATGAGCAGTTCTTC. As protein: CASRYPTSGDNEQFF. The chain couples TRBV28 to TRBJ2-1; 10 positions agree with TRBD2. Germline V gives CDR1 MDHEN, CDR2 SYDVKM. Unmatched junction bases numbered 7, after V lost 6 bases and J lost 5 bases. CDR3 size: 15 residues.

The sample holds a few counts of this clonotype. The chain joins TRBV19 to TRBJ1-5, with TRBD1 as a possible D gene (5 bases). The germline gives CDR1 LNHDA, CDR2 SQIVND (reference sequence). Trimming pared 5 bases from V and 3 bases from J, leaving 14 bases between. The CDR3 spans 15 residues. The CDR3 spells CASSPTGPYNQPQHF. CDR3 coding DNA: TGTGCCAGTAGTCCTACAGGACCTTACAATCAGCCCCAGCATTTT.

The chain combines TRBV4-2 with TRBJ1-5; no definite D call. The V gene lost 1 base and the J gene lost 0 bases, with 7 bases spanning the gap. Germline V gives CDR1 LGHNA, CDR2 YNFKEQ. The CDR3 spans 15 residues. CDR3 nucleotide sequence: TGTGCCAGCAGCCAAGTTCAGGATAGCAATCAGCCCCAGCATTTT. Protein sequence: CASSQVQDSNQPQHF.

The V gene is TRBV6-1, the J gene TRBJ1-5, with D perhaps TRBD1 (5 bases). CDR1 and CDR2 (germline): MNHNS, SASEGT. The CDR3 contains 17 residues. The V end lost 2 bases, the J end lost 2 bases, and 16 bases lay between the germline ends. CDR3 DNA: TGTGCCAGCAGTGAAAGTCCAGGGTGGTCTCGCAATCAGCCCCAGCATTTT. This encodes CASSESPGWSRNQPQHF.